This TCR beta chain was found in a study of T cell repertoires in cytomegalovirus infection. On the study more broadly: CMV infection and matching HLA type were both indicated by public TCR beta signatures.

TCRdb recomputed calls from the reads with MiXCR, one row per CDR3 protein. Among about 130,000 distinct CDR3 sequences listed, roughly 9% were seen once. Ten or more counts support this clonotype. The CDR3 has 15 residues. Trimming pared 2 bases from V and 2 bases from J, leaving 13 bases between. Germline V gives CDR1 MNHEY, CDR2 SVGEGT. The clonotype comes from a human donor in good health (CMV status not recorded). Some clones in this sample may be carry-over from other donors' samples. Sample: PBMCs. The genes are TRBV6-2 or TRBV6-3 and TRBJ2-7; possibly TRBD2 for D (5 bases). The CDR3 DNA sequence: TGTGCCAGCAGTTACCGGACGGGGATCACCTACGAGCAGTACTTC. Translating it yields CASSYRTGITYEQYF.